This T cell receptor beta chain was captured by sequencing in a study of T cell changes during pregnancy in multiple sclerosis. Trimming stripped 7 bases from V and 2 bases from J, with 8 bases between. The CDR3 spans 12 residues. Germline V gives CDR1 SGHVS, CDR2 FQNEAQ. Sequencing was performed with immunoSEQ multiplex PCR; in TCRdb, only in-frame clones are kept and a portion is missing. The sample has over 55,000 clones; 90% are singletons. This clone was detected ten times or more. V is TRBV7-8 and J is TRBJ1-1; D gene ambiguous. The sequence came from a female donor in good health, enrolled as a control in a pregnancy study. The material sequenced was peripheral blood, taken after pregnancy. The CDR3: CASNSPNTEAFF. The CDR3 DNA reads as TGTGCCAGCAACTCACCCAACACTGAAGCTTTCTTT.